A single sample gave rise to the 27 T cell receptor beta chains below, sequenced in a study of blood T cell repertoires in COVID-19. Measured with immunoSEQ multiplex PCR; TCRdb has only the in-frame clones, and not every one. The table records 250,000 to 350,000 clones, around 82% of them present only once. The specimen sequenced was peripheral blood. These receptors came from a human donor with COVID-19, enrolled during active disease. The donor label of this sample is uncertain.

The V gene is TRBV18, the J gene TRBJ2-7; perhaps TRBD2 as D (5 bases). The CDR3 covers 15 residues. Germline CDR1 is KGHSH and CDR2 is LQKENI. The V end was cut by 10 bases, the J end by 4 bases, with 23 bases between. The CDR3: CANLHRGSAFYEQYF. DNA of the CDR3: TGTGCCAACCTGCACCGGGGTTCCGCCTTTTACGAGCAGTACTTC. The variable domain in full, with the rest retrieved from reference TRBV18 and TRBJ2-7, is NAGVMQNPRHLVRRRGQEARLRCSPMKGHSHVYWYRQLPEEGLKFMVYLQKENIIDESGMPKERFSAEFPKEGPSILRIQQVVRGDSAAYFCANLHRGSAFYEQYFGPGTRLTVT.

Only one count was recorded for this clone. The chain joins TRBV3-1 (or the pseudogene TRBV3-2) to TRBJ1-2; D perhaps matches TRBD1 (6 bases). Trimming stripped 4 bases from V and 0 bases from J, with 18 bases between. This CDR3 is built from 17 residues. The germline V gene has CDR1 LGHDT and CDR2 YNNKEL (reference sequence). The CDR3 DNA reads as TGTGCCAGCAGCCGGCAGACCCCGGGACAACCTAACTATGGCTACACCTTC. This codes for CASSRQTPGQPNYGYTF.

The V call is TRBV28, the J call TRBJ1-2; perhaps TRBD1 as D (6 bases). V lost 2 bases, J lost 4 bases, and 11 bases lay in between. The CDR3 runs 14 residues. Germline CDR1 and CDR2: MDHEN and SYDVKM. The CDR3 DNA is TGTGCCAGCAGTTTAAGGACAGTTGGCTATGGCTACACCTTC. This encodes CASSLRTVGYGYTF.

The chain employs TRBV9 and TRBJ1-4; TRBD1 might be the D (6 bases). Trimming took off 4 bases at V and 3 bases at J, with 13 bases between the two ends. The CDR3 is 15 amino acids. CDR1 SGDLS and CDR2 YYNGEE come from the germline V gene. The DNA for the CDR3 is TGTGCCAGCAGCCCGAGGGACAACTCTAATGAAAAACTGTTTTTT. This sequence encodes CASSPRDNSNEKLFF.

In its sample, this clone was seen a few times. This chain uses TRBV5-3 with TRBJ1-4, with D maybe TRBD1 (6 bases). TRBV5-3 is an open reading frame whose function is uncertain. V was shortened by 0 bases and J by 8 bases, with 20 bases between the two germline ends. The CDR3 sequence is 17 residues long. CDR3 loop: CARSLVPGHPEREKLFF. For the CDR3, the DNA is TGTGCCAGAAGCTTGGTTCCGGGACATCCTGAACGGGAAAAACTGTTTTTT.

The V call is TRBV7-9, the J call TRBJ2-6, with a weak D call TRBD1 (5 bases). This CDR3 is built from 16 residues. The V gene lost 5 bases and the J gene lost 0 bases, with 11 bases spanning the gap. Germline V gene data show CDR1 as SEHNR and CDR2 as FQNEAQ (reference sequence). The CDR3 bases are TGTGCCAGCAGCCAGGACACGACCTCTGGGGCCAACGTCCTGACTTTC. This translates into CASSQDTTSGANVLTF.

The V gene is TRBV12-3 or TRBV12-4, the J gene TRBJ1-1; D gene ambiguous. V dropped 3 bases and J dropped 10 bases, with 15 bases sitting between them. The CDR3 has 13 amino acids. Here the CDR3 DNA reads TGTGCCAGCAGTTTCGGGGTGAGGCTGGGAGCTTTCTTT. Encoded protein: CASSFGVRLGAFF.

The chain links TRBV6-5 to TRBJ1-2; 7 positions agree with TRBD1. This CDR3 has 15 residues. CDR1 and CDR2 (germline): MNHEY, SVGAGI. Trimming took 2 bases from V and 4 from J; bases not matched to a gene: 7. The CDR3, as DNA: TGTGCCAGCAGTTACAACCGACAGGGCTCCTATGGCTACACCTTC. It encodes CASSYNRQGSYGYTF.

The gene calls are TRBV30 and TRBJ2-1; 9 bases fit TRBD2. Germline lookup yields CDR1 GTSNPN and CDR2 SVGIG (reference sequence). Trimming at V came to 8 bases and at J to 4 bases, leaving 6 bases not matched to a gene. The CDR3 contains 13 residues. CDR3 bases: TGTGCCGGTACTAGCGGGCCGTACAATGAGCAGTTCTTC. It translates to CAGTSGPYNEQFF.

The V call is TRBV19, the J call TRBJ2-7; D perhaps matches TRBD1 (6 bases). The length of the CDR3 is 14 residues. With 5 bases removed from V and 2 bases from J, the gap between germline ends came to 13 bases. From germline, CDR1 is LNHDA and CDR2 SQIVND (reference sequence). For the CDR3, the DNA is TGTGCCAGTAGTCCGAGGACAGTCCCCTACGAGCAGTACTTC. The encoded protein is CASSPRTVPYEQYF.

This chain connects TRBV10-3 to TRBJ2-1; D is unresolved. The length of the CDR3 is 16 residues. Trimming left V 4 bases short and J 5 bases short, with 18 bases between. Germline V CDR1 and CDR2: ENHRY, SYGVKD. The CDR3 bases are TGTGCCATCAGTGGGAGTGTACCAACAAACCACAATGAGCAGTTCTTC. Its protein is CAISGSVPTNHNEQFF.

The rearrangement links TRBV7-9 to TRBJ2-2; 10 bases match TRBD1. V shed 5 bases, J shed 5 bases, and the junction held 5 bases outside the gene matches. CDR1 and CDR2 from the germline V gene are SEHNR and FQNEAQ (reference sequence). The CDR3 is made up of 15 amino acids. CDR3 sequence reads: CASSPGTGVTGELFF. The CDR3, as DNA: TGTGCCAGCAGCCCCGGGACAGGGGTAACCGGGGAGCTGTTTTTT.

Notes on this clone: One junction end does not reproduce the germline sequence, and a read error may be involved. V usage is TRBV7-3 and J usage is TRBJ1-2; a possible D gene is TRBD1 (6 bases). This CDR3 has 14 residues. Germline lookup yields CDR1 SGHTA and CDR2 FQGTGA. The CDR3 region is CASSSPGQGSHSSF. CDR3 in DNA: TGTGCCAGCAGCTCCCCGGGACAAGGATCTCATAGCTCCTTC.

The chain uses TRBV30 and TRBJ2-7, with D maybe TRBD1 (6 bases). The CDR3 contains 12 residues. V was trimmed by 5 bases and J by 2 bases, leaving 10 bases between them. The germline gives CDR1 GTSNPN, CDR2 SVGIG (reference sequence). DNA for the CDR3: TGTGCCTGGGGTAGACAGGCCTACGAGCAGTACTTC. It encodes CAWGRQAYEQYF.

The chain is built from TRBV6-5 and TRBJ1-6; 8 bases map to TRBD1. The CDR3 loop spans 14 amino acids. The V segment lost 7 bases and the J segment 10 bases; nucleotides outside the gene matches: 9. Germline-derived CDR1 and CDR2 are MNHEY and SVGAGI. The CDR3: CASTGETGGSPLHF. The CDR3 coding sequence is TGTGCCAGCACAGGGGAAACAGGGGGATCACCCCTCCACTTT.

In DNA form, the CDR3 reads TGTGCCAGCAGTCCCGGGACTAGCGGGCCCTACAATGAGCAGTTCTTC. Translation: CASSPGTSGPYNEQFF. The rearrangement joins TRBV2 to TRBJ2-1; 12 bases map to TRBD2. Germline CDR1 reads SNHLY; CDR2 reads FYNNEI. V shed 5 bases, J shed 2 bases, and the junction held 4 bases outside the gene matches. This CDR3 is 16 amino acids long.

This chain uses TRBV7-2 with TRBJ2-7; D gene ambiguous. V was clipped by 5 bases and J by 1 base, with 9 bases between them. This CDR3 comprises 13 residues. CDR1 SGHTA and CDR2 FQGNSA come from the germline V gene. The CDR3 coding sequence is TGTGCCAGCAGCCCCGCGCCTTCCTACGAGCAGTACTTC. This encodes CASSPAPSYEQYF.

This chain links TRBV19 with TRBJ2-3; maybe TRBD2 (5 bases). Germline V gene lookup returns CDR1 LNHDA and CDR2 SQIVND (reference sequence). Trimming took off 1 base at V and 5 bases at J, with 10 bases between the two ends. The CDR3 covers 14 residues. This CDR3 reads CASSIGRGLDTQYF. For the CDR3, the DNA is TGTGCCAGTAGTATAGGTCGCGGACTAGATACGCAGTATTTT.

The chain carries TRBV4-3 and TRBJ2-7, with D perhaps matching TRBD2 (5 bases). The germline gives CDR1 LGHNA, CDR2 YSLEER. This CDR3 has 15 amino acids. Trimming shortened V by 0 bases and J by 7 bases, and 16 bases separated the two germline ends. Here the CDR3 DNA reads TGCGCCAGCAGCCAAGAAATCTTCTCCGGGGTTGAGCAGTACTTC. It encodes CASSQEIFSGVEQYF.

In its sample, this clone was seen once. The chain has TRBV28 and TRBJ1-1; no clear D. The CDR3 has 13 residues. V dropped 7 bases and J dropped 4 bases, with 13 bases sitting between them. The germline V gene has CDR1 MDHEN and CDR2 SYDVKM. The CDR3 reads CASTQRGGTEAFF. The CDR3 DNA reads as TGTGCCAGCACTCAACGGGGTGGCACTGAAGCTTTCTTT. The full variable domain, rest sourced from reference TRBV28 and TRBJ1-1, is DVKVTQSSRYLVKRTGEKVFLECVQDMDHENMFWYRQDPGLGLRLIYFSYDVKMKEKGDIPEGYSVSREKKERFSLILESASTNQTSMYLCASTQRGGTEAFFGQGTRLTVV.

The genes are TRBV7-2 and TRBJ1-2; possibly TRBD1 for D (5 bases). The CDR3 loop spans 14 amino acids. V shed 5 bases and J shed 4 bases, with 14 bases lying between them. Germline V gene sequence: CDR1 SGHTA, CDR2 FQGNSA. CDR3 sequence (DNA): TGTGCCAGCAGCCCCAGGGTTATTTCCTATGGCTACACCTTC. Protein: CASSPRVISYGYTF.

The chain employs TRBV7-2 and TRBJ2-7; D is perhaps TRBD1 (6 bases). Between the trimmed V and J ends, which lost 4 bases and 0 bases, there was a span of 13 bases. There are 15 residues in the CDR3. CDR1 and CDR2 from the germline V gene are SGHTA and FQGNSA. CDR3 sequence reads: CASSSTLDSSYEQYF. CDR3 sequence (DNA): TGTGCCAGCAGCTCAACTTTGGACAGCTCCTACGAGCAGTACTTC.

The V gene is TRBV7-9, the J gene TRBJ2-5; 8 bases fit TRBD2. V shed 5 bases and J 2 bases; nucleotides not matched to a gene: 13. CDR3 length: 17 residues. Germline assignment: CDR1 SEHNR and CDR2 FQNEAQ (reference sequence). CDR3 region: CASSLEEPSGLQETQYF. The CDR3 DNA reads TGTGCCAGCAGCCTAGAGGAGCCTAGCGGGTTGCAAGAGACCCAGTACTTC.

V gene TRBV11-2 combines with J gene TRBJ1-1; D is undetermined. CDR1 is SGHAT and CDR2 is FQNNGV in the germline V gene. The CDR3 runs 12 residues. The V end was cut by 3 bases, the J end by 4 bases, with 6 bases between. The CDR3 protein is CASSFSLTEAFF. CDR3 nucleotide sequence: TGTGCCAGCAGCTTTAGCCTCACTGAAGCTTTCTTT.

The gene calls are TRBV29-1 and TRBJ2-1; maybe TRBD1 (6 bases). Deletions cut 3 bases from V and 8 bases from J, with 14 bases between. The CDR3 loop spans 13 amino acids. CDR1 is SQVTM, CDR2 ANQGSEA, per germline. The CDR3 here is CSVESQGSYEQFF. As DNA, the CDR3 is TGCAGCGTTGAGTCACAGGGTAGCTATGAGCAGTTCTTC.

This clone was observed a handful of times. The chain carries TRBV19 and TRBJ2-1; D not certain. Germline CDR1 LNHDA, CDR2 SQIVND (reference sequence). Trimming shortened V by 8 bases and J by 0 bases, and 11 bases separated the two germline ends. The CDR3 contains 14 residues. The CDR3 DNA follows: TGTGCCAGTCGACCAGGCAGCTCCTACAATGAGCAGTTCTTC. It encodes CASRPGSSYNEQFF.

The chain has TRBV5-1 and TRBJ2-3, with TRBD2 as a possible D gene (6 bases). In germline, CDR1 is SGHRS, CDR2 YFSETQ. This CDR3 contains 15 residues. Trimming cost V 4 bases and J 6 bases, with 18 bases left between them. CDR3 in DNA: TGCGCCAGCAGCGACTTAGCGGTCCCGTCTGATACGCAGTATTTT. It specifies CASSDLAVPSDTQYF.